A single sample is the source of the 30 T cell receptor beta chains below, sequenced in a study of early T cells in non-severe SARS-CoV-2 infection. TCRdb re-analysed the 5' RACE reads in MiXCR, keeping a single row per CDR3 protein. The sample records 69,000 or so distinct CDR3 sequences, roughly an eighth being singletons. The source material was whole blood. The source is an adult who was a healthcare worker with PCR-confirmed SARS-CoV-2 infection or an uninfected control (not recorded which).

The chain carries TRBV7-9 and TRBJ2-7, with TRBD2 matching over 10 bases. The V gene end was trimmed by 1 base and the J gene end by 7 bases; junction bases not matched to a gene: 7. Germline CDR1 reads SEHNR; CDR2 reads FQNEAQ (reference sequence). The CDR3 consists of 15 residues. CDR3 nucleotide sequence: TGTGCCAGCAGCTTAGGTGGGCTAGCGGGAGTTGAGCAGTACTTC. The encoded protein is CASSLGGLAGVEQYF.

This clonotype was observed many times. This chain links TRBV2 with TRBJ2-2; 8 bases match TRBD1. Per germline, CDR1 SNHLY and CDR2 FYNNEI. The CDR3 sequence is 19 residues long. V gave up 5 bases and J gave up 1 base; unmatched junction bases: 15. The CDR3 bases are TGTGCCAGCAGTAGATCATTAAATGCAGGGGGCGAGAACACCGGGGAGCTGTTTTTT. Encoded protein: CASSRSLNAGGENTGELFF. The variable domain in full, with the rest retrieved from reference TRBV2 and TRBJ2-2, is EPEVTQTPSHQVTQMGQEVILRCVPISNHLYFYWYRQILGQKVEFLVSFYNNEISEKSEIFDDQFSVERPDGSNFTLKIRSTKLEDSAMYFCASSRSLNAGGENTGELFFGEGSRLTVL.

A note on this clonotype: This may stem from a read error, because a much larger clone lies one nucleotide away. V gene TRBV28 combines with J gene TRBJ2-1, with TRBD2 as a possible D gene (6 bases). This CDR3 is built from 13 residues. Germline V gives CDR1 MDHEN, CDR2 SYDVKM. The ends were cut back, 11 bases at V and 6 bases at J, with 17 bases in the middle. As DNA, the CDR3 is TGTGCCGGTCTGAGGGCGGGAACCAATGAGCAGTTCTTC. It encodes CAGLRAGTNEQFF.

The CDR3 DNA reads TGTGCCAACAGACACGGACAGGGGGCACGTGGTGAAGCTTTCTTT. It is translated as CANRHGQGARGEAFF. The chain recombines TRBV7-9 with TRBJ1-1; 11 nucleotides agree with TRBD1. The CDR3 runs 15 residues. Germline CDR1 SEHNR, CDR2 FQNEAQ (reference sequence). V was clipped by 10 bases and J by 7 bases; unmatched bases: 14.

V is TRBV6-5 and J is TRBJ1-2; a weak D match, TRBD1 (5 bases). Germline V lookup: CDR1 MNHEY, CDR2 SVGAGI. The CDR3 is 14 amino acids. V gave up 5 bases and J gave up 1 base, with 11 bases separating them. The CDR3 is CASSTPRGNYGYTF. In nucleotides, the CDR3 is TGTGCCAGCAGTACCCCGAGGGGTAACTATGGCTACACCTTC.

Only a few counts were recorded for this clonotype. This chain links TRBV9 with TRBJ2-5; perhaps TRBD2 as D (6 bases). This CDR3 spans 16 amino acids. The ends were cut back, 4 bases at V and 1 base at J, with 17 bases in the middle. Germline V gives CDR1 SGDLS, CDR2 YYNGEE. CDR3 sequence (DNA): TGTGCCAGCAGCCTAGGAACTAGCCTTTCCCAAGAGACCCAGTACTTC. Protein: CASSLGTSLSQETQYF.

The chain carries TRBV6-5 and TRBJ2-7; 10 bases agree with TRBD2. Germline values: CDR1 MNHEY, CDR2 SVGAGI. The J segment lost 6 bases and the V segment lost 6 bases, leaving 11 bases of the junction unmatched. The CDR3 consists of 15 residues. The CDR3 region is CASSPSGRARFEQYF. DNA for the CDR3: TGTGCCAGCAGCCCCAGCGGGAGGGCCAGGTTCGAGCAGTACTTC.

This clonotype was recorded many times. The chain uses TRBV18 and TRBJ2-2; no clear D. Germline-derived CDR1 and CDR2 are KGHSH and LQKENI. This CDR3 comprises 14 residues. Trimming cost V 2 bases and J 1 base, with 5 bases left between them. Here the CDR3 reads CASSPVLNTGELFF. The DNA of the CDR3 is TGTGCCAGCTCACCAGTCCTGAACACCGGGGAGCTGTTTTTT.

This clonotype was seen a handful of times. The chain is built from TRBV12-3 or TRBV12-4 and TRBJ2-7; D is unclear. CDR3 length equals 12 residues. The ends were cut back, 3 bases at V and 6 bases at J, with 9 bases in the middle. The CDR3 spells CASSLARVEQYF. Here the CDR3 DNA reads TGTGCCAGCAGTTTGGCTCGGGTCGAGCAGTACTTC.

The chain combines TRBV9 with TRBJ2-1, with a tentative D call TRBD1 (6 bases). CDR1 is SGDLS and CDR2 is YYNGEE in the germline V gene. This CDR3 is built from 13 residues. V shed 3 bases and J shed 8 bases, with 12 bases lying between them. CDR3 protein: CASSERGGHEQFF. The CDR3 DNA reads as TGTGCCAGCAGCGAGAGAGGGGGACATGAGCAGTTCTTC.

This clonotype showed up just a few times. This sequence joins TRBV3-1 and TRBJ2-3, with D possibly matching TRBD1 (6 bases). V was shortened by 8 bases and J by 6 bases, with 9 bases between the two germline ends. Germline loops: CDR1 LGHDT, CDR2 YNNKEL (reference sequence). CDR3 length equals 11 residues. CDR3 DNA sequence: TGTGCCAGCCGAAGGGGGGATACGCAGTATTTT. Protein sequence: CASRRGDTQYF.

This clonotype came up many times. The chain uses TRBV6-2 or TRBV6-3 and TRBJ2-1, with 8 bases aligning to TRBD1. The germline V gene encodes CDR1 MNHEY and CDR2 SVGEGT. The CDR3 is 15 residues long. The trim removed 8 bases at V and 7 bases at J, leaving 13 bases unmatched. The CDR3 DNA reads TGTGCCAGCCGCGCCTGGCAGGGGGCGCAAAATGAGCAGTTCTTC. Translating gives CASRAWQGAQNEQFF.

This clonotype showed up many times. This chain links TRBV19 with TRBJ2-2, with D maybe TRBD1 (5 bases). Germline CDR1 is LNHDA and CDR2 is SQIVND (reference sequence). This CDR3 spans 14 amino acids. Trimming removed 10 bases from V and 7 bases from J, with 19 bases in between. DNA for the CDR3: TGTGCCACGAAAACTGGTGGGGCCCACGGGGAGCTGTTTTTT. Protein: CATKTGGAHGELFF.

This clonotype has just a few counts. The chain combines TRBV9 with TRBJ2-1; D unclear. In germline, CDR1 is SGDLS, CDR2 YYNGEE. The V end lost 1 base, the J end lost 0 bases, and 8 bases lay between the germline ends. The CDR3 covers 15 residues. CDR3 residues: CASSVLGDSYNEQFF. The CDR3 region has the DNA TGTGCCAGCAGCGTATTAGGTGACTCCTACAATGAGCAGTTCTTC.

There are a few counts of this clonotype. V usage is TRBV19 and J usage is TRBJ2-6; D call uncertain. Germline V gives CDR1 LNHDA, CDR2 SQIVND (reference sequence). The CDR3 sequence is 18 residues long. Trimming stripped 1 base from V and 0 bases from J, with 13 bases between. The CDR3 DNA sequence: TGTGCCAGTAGTATAGCGGCCCTTACCCCCTCTGGGGCCAACGTCCTGACTTTC. This codes for CASSIAALTPSGANVLTF.

This chain uses TRBV27 with TRBJ2-5, with 10 nucleotides matching TRBD2. V gave up 4 bases and J gave up 2 bases; unmatched junction bases: 4. This CDR3 has 15 amino acids. Germline CDR1 is MNHEY and CDR2 is SMNVEV (reference sequence). The chain's CDR3 is CASSSTSGLQETQYF. As DNA, the CDR3 is TGTGCCAGCAGTTCGACTAGCGGGCTTCAAGAGACCCAGTACTTC.

This clonotype was recorded many times. The chain carries TRBV12-3 or TRBV12-4 and TRBJ2-5, with 9 positions matching TRBD1. This CDR3 spans 14 amino acids. Germline trimming cut 4 bases from V and 4 bases from J; bases unmatched to any gene: 4. CDR3 in amino acids: CASSSTDRGETQYF. DNA for the CDR3: TGTGCCAGCAGTTCCACGGACAGGGGAGAGACCCAGTACTTC.

This clonotype was detected only a few times. The chain is built from TRBV4-3 and TRBJ2-1; 11 nucleotides agree with TRBD2. Trimming cost V 1 base and J 10 bases; bases outside gene matches: 12. This CDR3 has 17 amino acids. CDR1 is LGHNA and CDR2 is YSLEER in the germline V gene. CDR3 amino acids: CASSQGGTSGRMGEQFF. CDR3 sequence (DNA): TGCGCCAGCAGCCAAGGTGGAACTAGCGGGAGAATGGGGGAGCAGTTCTTC.

This clonotype was recorded many times. The rearrangement joins TRBV29-1 to TRBJ1-2; weak D call: TRBD1 (5 bases). This CDR3 comprises 12 residues. V lost 5 bases and J lost 2, with 9 bases in between. Germline CDR1 is SQVTM and CDR2 is ANQGSEA. CDR3 nucleotide sequence: TGCAGCGTTTGGTGGACAAACTATGGCTACACCTTC. Amino acids: CSVWWTNYGYTF.

This clonotype was detected ten times or more. The V call is TRBV6-1, the J call TRBJ2-7; 12 nucleotides align to TRBD2. CDR1 is MNHNS, CDR2 SASEGT, per germline. The J segment lost 6 bases and the V segment lost 6 bases, leaving 0 bases of the junction unmatched. This CDR3 has 12 residues. CDR3 sequence reads: CASRTSGGEQYF. The CDR3 DNA follows: TGTGCCAGCAGGACTAGCGGGGGCGAGCAGTACTTC.

This clonotype was observed a few times. This chain links TRBV19 with TRBJ2-7; 8 bases agree with TRBD2. The germline gives CDR1 LNHDA, CDR2 SQIVND (reference sequence). The CDR3 runs to 15 residues. V lost 5 bases and J lost 0; bases outside the gene matches: 6. The CDR3 here is CASSYRAGDSYEQYF. CDR3 DNA sequence: TGTGCCAGTAGTTACCGAGCGGGGGACTCCTACGAGCAGTACTTC.

There are a few counts of this clonotype. The V gene is TRBV7-2, the J gene TRBJ2-2, with 11 bases fitting TRBD2. The V segment lost 4 bases and the J segment 1 base; nucleotides outside the gene matches: 8. This CDR3 is 18 amino acids long. Germline lookup yields CDR1 SGHTA and CDR2 FQGNSA. In nucleotides, the CDR3 is TGTGCCAGCAGCTCCCAGGGACTAGCGGTCTGGAACACCGGGGAGCTGTTTTTT. Its translation is CASSSQGLAVWNTGELFF.

This clonotype was seen ten or more times. This chain connects TRBV10-3 to TRBJ2-3, with a tentative D call TRBD2 (6 bases). The CDR3 runs to 16 residues. Trimming took 3 bases from V and 2 from J, leaving 15 bases between them. In germline, CDR1 is ENHRY, CDR2 SYGVKD. For the CDR3, the DNA is TGTGCCATCAGTGAATTTCAAGGAGGGGACACAGATACGCAGTATTTT. This translates into CAISEFQGGDTDTQYF.

The rearrangement joins TRBV10-3 to TRBJ2-3; 8 positions match TRBD2. This CDR3 comprises 18 residues. Germline CDR1 reads ENHRY; CDR2 reads SYGVKD. V shed 4 bases and J 6 bases; nucleotides not matched to a gene: 18. CDR3 sequence (DNA): TGTGCCATCAGTGGGGGCCGGACTAGCACCTTAATGATGGATACGCAGTATTTT. It specifies CAISGGRTSTLMMDTQYF.

This clonotype has only a few counts. V is TRBV20-1 and J is TRBJ2-3; no firm D call. Deletions cut 8 bases from V and 5 bases from J, with 14 bases between. The CDR3 loop spans 12 amino acids. CDR1 DFQATT and CDR2 SNEGSKA come from the germline V gene (reference sequence). CDR3 sequence: CSHSPVGDTQYF. In DNA, the CDR3 is TGCAGTCACTCCCCGGTCGGAGATACGCAGTATTTT.

This clonotype was recorded many times. The V and J genes are TRBV19 and TRBJ1-5; unclear D gene. The CDR3 covers 15 residues. Germline V gives CDR1 LNHDA, CDR2 SQIVND (reference sequence). The germline V and J ends were trimmed by 0 bases and 0 bases, with 6 bases remaining between them. The CDR3 sequence: CASSIDPYSNQPQHF. CDR3 sequence (DNA): TGTGCCAGTAGTATAGATCCTTATAGCAATCAGCCCCAGCATTTT.

A few counts support this clonotype. V gene TRBV28 combines with J gene TRBJ2-3; 8 bases are shared with TRBD2. Germline assignment: CDR1 MDHEN and CDR2 SYDVKM. Losses at the gene ends were 7 bases for V and 1 base for J; bases not matched to a gene: 1. CDR3 length: 13 residues. Here the CDR3 DNA reads TGTGCCAGCATGCGGGGGGGCACAGATACGCAGTATTTT. Amino acid sequence: CASMRGGTDTQYF.

The V call is TRBV7-9, the J call TRBJ1-1, with 10 bases matching TRBD1. The CDR3 covers 18 residues. With V trimmed by 1 base and J by 1 base, 9 bases remained unmatched. In germline, CDR1 is SEHNR, CDR2 FQNEAQ (reference sequence). CDR3 DNA sequence: TGTGCCAGCAGCTTAGAGGGACAGGGGCGCCCCCAGAACACTGAAGCTTTCTTT. Its protein is CASSLEGQGRPQNTEAFF.

V gene TRBV6-2 or TRBV6-3 combines with J gene TRBJ2-7; D perhaps matches TRBD2 (5 bases). V was trimmed by 2 bases and J by 2 bases, leaving 10 bases between them. Germline V gene sequence: CDR1 MNHEY, CDR2 SVGEGT. The CDR3 has 14 amino acids. The DNA for the CDR3 is TGTGCCAGCAGTTACCGTTTCGGGGCCTACGAGCAGTACTTC. Translating it yields CASSYRFGAYEQYF.

The rearrangement links TRBV6-1 to TRBJ2-2; 12 bases are a match to TRBD1. J was trimmed by 4 bases and V by 3 bases; bases with no gene match: 9. This CDR3 has 18 amino acids. Germline CDR1 MNHNS, CDR2 SASEGT. The CDR3: CASSDGTGGDAVTGELFF. DNA of the CDR3: TGTGCCAGCAGTGACGGGACAGGGGGCGACGCTGTCACCGGGGAGCTGTTTTTT.